This T cell receptor beta chain was observed in a study of tumor-infiltrating lymphocytes in primary liver carcinoma. The wider study: Surgical resection was the treatment these patients received for primary liver carcinoma. The study's findings and limits: Bulk samples went unsorted, so CD4+ and CD8+ repertoires were not compared. The study found tumor-adjacent and tumor-blood pairs overlapped less than tumor region pairs.

Both blood RNA, taken from unsorted whole blood, and germline DNA were extracted. None of the patients had received treatment, and all had chronic HBV infection. The researchers produced TCR beta cDNA from 500 ng total RNA with a constant-region primer. Modified slightly, ARM-PCR produced TCR beta libraries over three nested multiplex PCR rounds. PCR rounds one and two used TRBV1-TRBV30 forward primers with a C-beta reverse primer for 10 cycles each. MiXCR, applied by TCRdb to the multiplex PCR reads, yields one record per CDR3 protein. Here the sample spans fewer than 400,000 distinct CDR3 sequences, 50% to 75% being singletons. The CDR3 is 16 amino acids. Per germline, CDR1 MGHRA and CDR2 YSYEKL. A note on this clonotype: What it binds is unknown.

The TCR sequence derives from a woman aged 25 to 39 with primary liver carcinoma and hepatitis B virus infection. V and J are TRBV4-1 and TRBJ2-5, with 9 bases matching TRBD2. Sequences were obtained from peripheral blood. The CDR3 loop is CTNSRGGGGTSETQYF. The CDR3 DNA sequence: TGCACCAACAGCCGAGGCGGGGGGGGAACGTCAGAGACCCAGTACTTC.